This TCR beta chain was sequenced in a study of human T cells and chemical hapten exposure. Looking at the study overall: While the roughly 23-week study was under way, patients received diphenylcyclopropenone on the scalp every week.

This clonotype was observed at least ten times. Its matching antigen is unknown. The library labeled individual cDNA molecules by adding unique molecular identifiers to them. TCRdb used MiXCR to reprocess the RACE reads, holding one entry per CDR3 protein. Here the sample spans about 160,000 distinct CDR3 sequences, about 27% being singletons. Regarding time point: patch test 3, about 24 weeks after DPC sensitization. The treatment denotes: therapeutic diphenylcyclopropenone sensitization with weekly scalp DPC. People who gave samples had alopecia, were 18 to 70 years old, and were suitable for DPC. The CDR3 spans 11 residues. Trimming removed 2 bases from V and 6 bases from J, with 4 bases in between. CDR1 and CDR2 (germline): MGHRA, YSYEKL. Whole-study results and caveats: Among TCRs, those above 1 in 1000 frequency were unaffected by DPC sensitization.

The rearrangement links TRBV4-1 to TRBJ1-1; no reliable D call. Here the sequenced sample was whole blood, taken in connection with sensitization to the hapten diphenylcyclopropenone (DPC). The receptor comes from a woman between 18 and 29 years old with alopecia areata. Some clones in this sample may be carry-over from other donors' samples. CDR3 in amino acids: CASSQMSEAFF. The CDR3 DNA sequence: TGCGCCAGCAGCCAAATGTCTGAAGCTTTCTTT.